The rows below give T cell receptor beta chains drawn from one sample of a study of T cell responses to AZD1222 COVID-19 vaccine. TCRdb's table, derived via immunoSEQ multiplex PCR, lists solely in-frame clones and lacks some. The sample holds roughly 200,000 clones, 85% to 95% seen once. The sample consisted of peripheral blood, taken 28 days after the second dose of the MenACWY control vaccine. Receptors originate from an adult who received the MenACWY meningococcal vaccine as a control. CDR3s include the opening cysteine and the closing phenylalanine or tryptophan. D genes are given only for firm matches. Not every row has a clone size; where given, it reads once, few, many or a size class.

size	J	D	V	length	DNA	CDR3
.	TRBJ2-5	.	TRBV27	12	TGTGCCAGCAGTTCCCCCGGAGAGACCCAGTACTTC	CASSSPGETQYF
.	TRBJ2-1	.	TRBV11-2	19	TGTGCCAGCAGCCTTAGAACGGCGGGCTCCCACAGCTCCTACAATGAGCAGTTCTTC	CASSLRTAGSHSSYNEQFF
.	TRBJ2-3	.	TRBV14	13	TGTGCCAGCAGCCAAGAGATCGGCAATACGCAGTATTTT	CASSQEIGNTQYF
.	TRBJ1-3	.	TRBV3-1/TRBV3-2	18	TGTGCCAGCAGCCAAGTTCCCCGGACATTGAACTCTGGAAACACCATATATTTT	CASSQVPRTLNSGNTIYF
.	TRBJ1-2	TRBD1	TRBV7-3	15	TGTGCCAGCAGCCCGTTGACAGGGGGCGTTGGTGGCTACACCTTC	CASSPLTGGVGGYTF
.	TRBJ1-6	.	TRBV14	16	TGTGCCAGCAGAGGGGACGGGAGCTCCTATAATTCACCCCTCCACTTT	CASRGDGSSYNSPLHF
once	TRBJ2-3	TRBD2	TRBV15	14	TGTGCCACCAGCAGATGGACTAGCGTGGATACGCAGTATTTT	CATSRWTSVDTQYF
.	TRBJ1-2	.	TRBV25-1	14	TGTGCCAGCAGTGACCCCGGGCACAACTATGGCTACACCTTC	CASSDPGHNYGYTF
.	TRBJ2-7	.	TRBV10-3	11	TGTGCCATCAGTGAGTTGTTGGAGCAGTACTTC	CAISELLEQYF
.	TRBJ1-2	.	TRBV10-3	17	TGTGCCATCAGGGACCGACAGGCGGGCGGCCACTACTATGGCTACACCTTC	CAIRDRQAGGHYYGYTF
.	TRBJ1-2	.	TRBV19	14	TGTGCCAGTAGCCCTCCCGGGCGGAGCTATGGCTACACCTTC	CASSPPGRSYGYTF
.	TRBJ2-6	.	TRBV18	14	TGTGCCAGCTCACCACCAAACGGGGCCAACGTCCTGACTTTC	CASSPPNGANVLTF
.	TRBJ1-1	.	TRBV11-2	15	TGTGCCAGCAGCTTAGCTGGACAGAGGAACACTGAAGCTTTCTTT	CASSLAGQRNTEAFF
.	TRBJ2-4	TRBD2	TRBV27	14	TGTGCCAGCAGTTACTGGGAGGGTTCAAACATTCAGTACTTC	CASSYWEGSNIQYF
few	TRBJ1-2	TRBD1	TRBV11-2	14	TGTGCCAGCAGCTCCGGGACAGGGAACTATGGCTACACCTTC	CASSSGTGNYGYTF
.	TRBJ2-5	TRBD1	TRBV19	15	TGTGCCAGTAGCGAGGACAGGGGGTACCAAGAGACCCAGTACTTC	CASSEDRGYQETQYF
once	TRBJ2-7	TRBD2	TRBV27	15	TGTGCCAGCAGTCCTCTAGCGGGAGGGACCTACGAGCAGTACTTC	CASSPLAGGTYEQYF
.	TRBJ1-2	.	TRBV19	15	TGTGCCAGTAGTACAATCCCGCAGGGGATCTATGGCTACACCTTC	CASSTIPQGIYGYTF
.	TRBJ2-7	.	TRBV21-1	14	TGTGCCAGCAGCACTGGAGTCAACCCCTACGAGCAGTACTTC	CASSTGVNPYEQYF
.	TRBJ2-2	TRBD2	TRBV12-5	14	TGTGCTAGTGGGGCGGGAGGTGGCACCGGGGAGCTGTTTTTT	CASGAGGGTGELFF